This T cell receptor (beta chain) was documented in a study of T cells in Graves' hyperthyroidism and ophthalmopathy. Findings of the study overall: Appearing also in blood were most of the thyroid clonotypes expanded above 0.001.

The CDR3 runs 15 residues. Per the germline V gene, CDR1 is MNHNS and CDR2 is SASEGT. V was cut by 5 bases and J by 0 bases, with 13 bases left in between. Exclusions: uncontrolled infection, other autoimmune disease, pregnancy, lactation. Amplification targeted TCR beta CDR3 regions from RNA transcripts. RT-PCR in the first round (using the HTBI primer set) targeted the TCR CDR3. TCRdb recomputed calls from the multiplex PCR reads with MiXCR, one row per CDR3 protein. The sample holds some 600,000 distinct CDR3 sequences, more than 11% seen once. Note on this clonotype: Its antigen is still unknown.

Sequenced sample: blood. This sequence joins TRBV6-1 and TRBJ1-1; possibly TRBD1 for D (5 bases). The clonotype originates from a woman aged 25-40 years with Graves' hyperthyroidism that later progressed to Graves' ophthalmopathy. The CDR3 DNA reads as TGTGCCAGCAGTCAGACAGCCTCCTTGAACACTGAAGCTTTCTTT. This codes for CASSQTASLNTEAFF.